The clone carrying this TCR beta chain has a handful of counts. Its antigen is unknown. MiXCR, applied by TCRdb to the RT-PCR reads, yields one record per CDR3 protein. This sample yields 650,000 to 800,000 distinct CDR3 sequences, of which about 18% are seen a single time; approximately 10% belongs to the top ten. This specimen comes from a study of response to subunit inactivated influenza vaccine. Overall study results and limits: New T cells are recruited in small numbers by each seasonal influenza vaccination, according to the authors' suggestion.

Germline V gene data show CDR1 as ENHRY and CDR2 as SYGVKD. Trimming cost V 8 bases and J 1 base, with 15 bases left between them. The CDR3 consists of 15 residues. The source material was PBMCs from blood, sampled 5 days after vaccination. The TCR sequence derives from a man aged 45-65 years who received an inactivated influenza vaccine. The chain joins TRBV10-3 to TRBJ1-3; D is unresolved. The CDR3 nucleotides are TGTGCCATCCGGGGTTTCGGGGTTTCTGGAAACACCATATATTTT. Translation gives CAIRGFGVSGNTIYF.